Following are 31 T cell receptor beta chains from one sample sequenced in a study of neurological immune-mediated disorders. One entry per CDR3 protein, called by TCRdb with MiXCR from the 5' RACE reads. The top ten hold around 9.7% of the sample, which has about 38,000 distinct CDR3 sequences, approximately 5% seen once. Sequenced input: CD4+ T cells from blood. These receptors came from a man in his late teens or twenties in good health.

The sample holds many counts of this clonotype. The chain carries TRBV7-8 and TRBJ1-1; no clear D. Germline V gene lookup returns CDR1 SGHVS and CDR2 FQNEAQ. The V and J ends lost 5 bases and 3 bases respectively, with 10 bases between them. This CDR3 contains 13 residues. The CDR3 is CASSRSSDTEAFF. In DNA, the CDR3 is TGTGCCAGCAGCCGATCATCAGACACTGAAGCTTTCTTT.

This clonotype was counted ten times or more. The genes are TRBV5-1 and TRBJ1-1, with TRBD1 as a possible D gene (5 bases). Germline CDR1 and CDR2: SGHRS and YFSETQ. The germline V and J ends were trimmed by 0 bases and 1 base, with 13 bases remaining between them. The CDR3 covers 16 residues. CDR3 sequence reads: CASSLEGPRTNTEAFF. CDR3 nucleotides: TGCGCCAGCAGCTTGGAGGGGCCACGGACGAACACTGAAGCTTTCTTT. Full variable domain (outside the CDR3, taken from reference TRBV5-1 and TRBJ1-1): KAGVTQTPRYLIKTRGQQVTLSCSPISGHRSVSWYQQTPGQGLQFLFEYFSETQRNKGNFPGRFSGRQFSNSRSEMNVSTLELGDSALYLCASSLEGPRTNTEAFFGQGTRLTVV.

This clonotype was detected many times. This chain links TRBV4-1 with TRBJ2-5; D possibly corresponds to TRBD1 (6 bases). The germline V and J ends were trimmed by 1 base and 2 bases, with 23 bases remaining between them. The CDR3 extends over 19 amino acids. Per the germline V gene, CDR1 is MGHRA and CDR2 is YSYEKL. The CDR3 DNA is TGCGCCAGCAGCCAAGGGCTAATACCCCGCGGACAGCAGCAAGAGACCCAGTACTTC. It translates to CASSQGLIPRGQQQETQYF.

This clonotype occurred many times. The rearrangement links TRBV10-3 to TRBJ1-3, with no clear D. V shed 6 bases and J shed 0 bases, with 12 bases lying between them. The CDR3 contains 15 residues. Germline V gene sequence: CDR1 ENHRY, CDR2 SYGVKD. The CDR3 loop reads CAISDRTVSGNTIYF. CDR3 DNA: TGTGCCATCAGCGATCGGACGGTCTCTGGAAACACCATATATTTT.

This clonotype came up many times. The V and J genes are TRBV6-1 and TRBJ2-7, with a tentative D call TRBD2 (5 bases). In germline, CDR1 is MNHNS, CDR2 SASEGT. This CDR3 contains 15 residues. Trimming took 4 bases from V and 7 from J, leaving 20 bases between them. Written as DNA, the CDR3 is TGTGCCAGCAGTGTTATGACTACCTTGGATGGAGAGCAGTACTTC. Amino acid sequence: CASSVMTTLDGEQYF.

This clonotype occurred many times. The CDR3 bases are TGTGCCAGCAACAACCGACCGGGACAGGGTGCCACAGATACGCAGTATTTT. Translated: CASNNRPGQGATDTQYF. This chain connects TRBV11-1 to TRBJ2-3, with 9 bases identical to TRBD1. Per the germline V gene, CDR1 is SGHAT and CDR2 is FQDESV (reference sequence). With V trimmed by 7 bases and J by 2 bases, 13 bases remained unmatched. The CDR3 is made up of 17 amino acids.

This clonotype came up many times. The CDR3 spells CASSYHGTSGTETQYF. Written as DNA, the CDR3 is TGTGCCAGCAGTTACCACGGGACTAGCGGGACAGAGACCCAGTACTTC. V gene TRBV6-6 combines with J gene TRBJ2-5; 13 bases align to TRBD2. The CDR3 is 16 amino acids. CDR1 is MNHNY, CDR2 SVGAGI, per germline (reference sequence). After removal of 2 bases from V and 4 bases from J, the junction contained 4 bases not matched to a gene.

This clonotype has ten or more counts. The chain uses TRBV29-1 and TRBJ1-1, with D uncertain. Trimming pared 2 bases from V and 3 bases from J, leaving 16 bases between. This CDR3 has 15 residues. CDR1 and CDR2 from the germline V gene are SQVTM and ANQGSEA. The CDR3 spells CSVERQAAMDTEAFF. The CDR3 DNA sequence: TGCAGCGTTGAAAGGCAGGCGGCTATGGACACTGAAGCTTTCTTT.

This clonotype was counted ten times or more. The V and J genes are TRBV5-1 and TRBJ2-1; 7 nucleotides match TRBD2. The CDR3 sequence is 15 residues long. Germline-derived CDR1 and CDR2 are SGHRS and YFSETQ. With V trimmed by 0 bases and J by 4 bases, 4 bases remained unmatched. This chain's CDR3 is CASSLARGGYNEQFF. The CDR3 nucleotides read TGCGCCAGCAGCTTGGCTCGGGGAGGGTACAATGAGCAGTTCTTC.

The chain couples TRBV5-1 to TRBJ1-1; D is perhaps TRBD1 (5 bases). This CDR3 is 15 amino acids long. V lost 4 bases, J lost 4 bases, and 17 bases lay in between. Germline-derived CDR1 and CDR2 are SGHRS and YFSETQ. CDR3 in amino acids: CASSPRKGRGTEAFF. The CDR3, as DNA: TGCGCCAGCAGCCCCAGGAAAGGGAGGGGCACTGAAGCTTTCTTT.

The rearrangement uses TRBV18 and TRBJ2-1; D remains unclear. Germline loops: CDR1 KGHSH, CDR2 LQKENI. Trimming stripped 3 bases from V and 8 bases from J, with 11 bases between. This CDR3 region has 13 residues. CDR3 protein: CASSPLDSYEQFF. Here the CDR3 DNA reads TGTGCCAGCTCACCCCTAGATTCCTATGAGCAGTTCTTC. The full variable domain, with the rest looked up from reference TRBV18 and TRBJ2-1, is NAGVMQNPRHLVRRRGQEARLRCSPMKGHSHVYWYRQLPEEGLKFMVYLQKENIIDESGMPKERFSAEFPKEGPSILRIQQVVRGDSAAYFCASSPLDSYEQFFGPGTRLTVL.

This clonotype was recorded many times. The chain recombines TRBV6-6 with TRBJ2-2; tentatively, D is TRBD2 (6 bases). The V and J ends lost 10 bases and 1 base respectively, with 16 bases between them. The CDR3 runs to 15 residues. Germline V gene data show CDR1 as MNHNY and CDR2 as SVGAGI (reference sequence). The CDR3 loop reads CATITGLENTGELFF. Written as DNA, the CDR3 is TGTGCCACCATAACGGGACTGGAGAACACCGGGGAGCTGTTTTTT.

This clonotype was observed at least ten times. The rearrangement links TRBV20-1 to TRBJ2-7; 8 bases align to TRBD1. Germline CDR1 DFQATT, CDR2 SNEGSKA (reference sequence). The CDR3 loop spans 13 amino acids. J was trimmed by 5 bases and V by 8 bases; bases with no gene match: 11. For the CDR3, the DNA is TGCAGTCCAGACAGGGGTTATCTAAACGAGCAGTACTTC. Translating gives CSPDRGYLNEQYF.

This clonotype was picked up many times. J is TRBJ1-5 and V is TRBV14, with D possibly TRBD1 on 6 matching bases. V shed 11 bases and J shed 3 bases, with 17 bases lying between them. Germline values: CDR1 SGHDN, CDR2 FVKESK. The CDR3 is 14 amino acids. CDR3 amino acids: CAVEAGVDNQPQHF. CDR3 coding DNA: TGTGCCGTCGAGGCAGGGGTGGACAATCAGCCCCAGCATTTT.

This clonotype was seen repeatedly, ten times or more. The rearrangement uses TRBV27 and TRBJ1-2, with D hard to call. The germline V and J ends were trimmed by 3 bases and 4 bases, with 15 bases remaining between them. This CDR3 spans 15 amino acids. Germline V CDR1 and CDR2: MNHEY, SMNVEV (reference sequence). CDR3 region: CASSFLQAAPYGYTF. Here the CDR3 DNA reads TGTGCCAGCAGTTTTCTACAAGCGGCCCCCTATGGCTACACCTTC.

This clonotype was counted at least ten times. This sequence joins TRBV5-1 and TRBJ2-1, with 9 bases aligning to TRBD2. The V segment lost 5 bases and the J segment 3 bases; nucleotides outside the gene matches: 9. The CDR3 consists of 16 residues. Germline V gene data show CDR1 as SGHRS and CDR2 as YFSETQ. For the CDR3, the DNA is TGCGCCAGCAGTTTGTCCCTTAGCGGGGGCTACAATGAGCAGTTCTTC. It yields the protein CASSLSLSGGYNEQFF.

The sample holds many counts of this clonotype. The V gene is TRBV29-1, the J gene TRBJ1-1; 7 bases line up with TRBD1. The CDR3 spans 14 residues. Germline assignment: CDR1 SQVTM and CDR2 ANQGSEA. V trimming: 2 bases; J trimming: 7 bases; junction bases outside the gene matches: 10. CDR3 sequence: CSVEKRAGGFEAFF. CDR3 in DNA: TGCAGCGTTGAAAAGCGGGCAGGGGGATTTGAAGCTTTCTTT.

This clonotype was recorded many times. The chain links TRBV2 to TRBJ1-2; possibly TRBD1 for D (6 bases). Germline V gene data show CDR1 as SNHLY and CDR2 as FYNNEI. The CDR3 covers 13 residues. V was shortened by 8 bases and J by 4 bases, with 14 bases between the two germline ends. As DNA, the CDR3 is TGTGCCAGCGTCCCAGAAGGGGGCTATGGCTACACCTTC. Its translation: CASVPEGGYGYTF. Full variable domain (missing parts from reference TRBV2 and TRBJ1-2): EPEVTQTPSHQVTQMGQEVILRCVPISNHLYFYWYRQILGQKVEFLVSFYNNEISEKSEIFDDQFSVERPDGSNFTLKIRSTKLEDSAMYFCASVPEGGYGYTFGSGTRLTVV.

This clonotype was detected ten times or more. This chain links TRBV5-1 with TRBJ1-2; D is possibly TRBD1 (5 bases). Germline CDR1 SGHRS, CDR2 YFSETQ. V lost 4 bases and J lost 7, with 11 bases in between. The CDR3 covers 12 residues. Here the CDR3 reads CASSMGTGGYTF. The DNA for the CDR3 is TGCGCCAGCAGCATGGGGACGGGTGGCTACACCTTC. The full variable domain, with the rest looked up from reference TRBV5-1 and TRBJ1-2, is KAGVTQTPRYLIKTRGQQVTLSCSPISGHRSVSWYQQTPGQGLQFLFEYFSETQRNKGNFPGRFSGRQFSNSRSEMNVSTLELGDSALYLCASSMGTGGYTFGSGTRLTVV.

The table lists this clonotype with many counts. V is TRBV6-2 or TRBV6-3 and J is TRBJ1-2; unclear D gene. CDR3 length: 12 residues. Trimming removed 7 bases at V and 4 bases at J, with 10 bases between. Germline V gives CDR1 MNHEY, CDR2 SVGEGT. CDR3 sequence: CASTADFYGYTF. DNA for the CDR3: TGTGCCAGCACCGCGGACTTCTATGGCTACACCTTC.

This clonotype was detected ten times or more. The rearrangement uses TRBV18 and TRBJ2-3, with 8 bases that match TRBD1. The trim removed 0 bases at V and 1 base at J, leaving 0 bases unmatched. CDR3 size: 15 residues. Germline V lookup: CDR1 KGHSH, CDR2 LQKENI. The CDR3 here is CASSPPTGGTDTQYF. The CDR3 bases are TGTGCCAGCTCACCACCGACAGGGGGCACAGATACGCAGTATTTT.

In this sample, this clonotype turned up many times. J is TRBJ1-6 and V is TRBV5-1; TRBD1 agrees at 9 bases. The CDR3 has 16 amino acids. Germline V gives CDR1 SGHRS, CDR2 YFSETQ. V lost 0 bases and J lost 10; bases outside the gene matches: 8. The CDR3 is CASSLAQGQGRSPLHF. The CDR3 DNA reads TGCGCCAGCAGCTTGGCCCAGGGACAGGGACGATCACCCCTCCACTTT.

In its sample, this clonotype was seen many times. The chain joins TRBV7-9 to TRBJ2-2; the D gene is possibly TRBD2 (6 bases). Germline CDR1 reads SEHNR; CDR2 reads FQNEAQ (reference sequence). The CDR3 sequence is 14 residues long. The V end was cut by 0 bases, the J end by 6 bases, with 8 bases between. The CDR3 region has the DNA TGTGCCAGCAGCTTAGCGGAGGGTGCCGGGGAGCTGTTTTTT. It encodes CASSLAEGAGELFF. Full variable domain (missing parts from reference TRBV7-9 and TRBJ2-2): DTGVSQNPRHKITKRGQNVTFRCDPISEHNRLYWYRQTLGQGPEFLTYFQNEAQLEKSRLLSDRFSAERPKGSFSTLEIQRTEQGDSAMYLCASSLAEGAGELFFGEGSRLTVL.

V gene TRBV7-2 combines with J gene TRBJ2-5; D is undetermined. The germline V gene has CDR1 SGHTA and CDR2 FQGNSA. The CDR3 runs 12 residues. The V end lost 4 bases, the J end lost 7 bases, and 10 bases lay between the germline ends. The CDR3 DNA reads TGTGCCAGCAGCTCCGCCCGTAGGACCCAGTACTTC. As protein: CASSSARRTQYF.

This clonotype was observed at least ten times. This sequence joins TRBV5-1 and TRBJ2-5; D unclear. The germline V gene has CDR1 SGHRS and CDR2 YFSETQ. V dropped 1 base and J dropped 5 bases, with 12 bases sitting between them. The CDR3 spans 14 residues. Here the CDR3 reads CASSLMTRRETQYF. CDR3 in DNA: TGCGCCAGCAGCTTGATGACCCGCAGGGAGACCCAGTACTTC. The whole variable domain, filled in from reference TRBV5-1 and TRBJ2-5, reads KAGVTQTPRYLIKTRGQQVTLSCSPISGHRSVSWYQQTPGQGLQFLFEYFSETQRNKGNFPGRFSGRQFSNSRSEMNVSTLELGDSALYLCASSLMTRRETQYFGPGTRLLVL.

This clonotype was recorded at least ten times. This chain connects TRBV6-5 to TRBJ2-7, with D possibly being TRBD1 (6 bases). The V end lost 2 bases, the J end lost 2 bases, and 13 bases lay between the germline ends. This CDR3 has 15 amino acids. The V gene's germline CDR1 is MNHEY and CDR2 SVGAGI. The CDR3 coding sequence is TGTGCCAGCAGTTACCGACAGGATATCGCCTACGAGCAGTACTTC. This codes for CASSYRQDIAYEQYF.

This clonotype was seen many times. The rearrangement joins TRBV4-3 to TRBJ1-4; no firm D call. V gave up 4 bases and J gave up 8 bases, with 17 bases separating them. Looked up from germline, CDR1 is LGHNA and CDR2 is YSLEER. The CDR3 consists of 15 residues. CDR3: CASSRQDESAEKLFF. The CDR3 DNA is TGCGCCAGCAGCCGTCAAGATGAATCGGCCGAAAAACTGTTTTTT.

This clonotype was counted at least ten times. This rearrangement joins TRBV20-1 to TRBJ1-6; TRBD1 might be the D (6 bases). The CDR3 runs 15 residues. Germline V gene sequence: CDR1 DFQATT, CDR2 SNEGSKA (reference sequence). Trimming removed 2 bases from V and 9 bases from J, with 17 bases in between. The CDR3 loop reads CSARKGGRRGSPLHF. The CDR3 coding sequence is TGCAGTGCTAGAAAAGGGGGGCGCCGCGGTTCACCCCTCCACTTT.

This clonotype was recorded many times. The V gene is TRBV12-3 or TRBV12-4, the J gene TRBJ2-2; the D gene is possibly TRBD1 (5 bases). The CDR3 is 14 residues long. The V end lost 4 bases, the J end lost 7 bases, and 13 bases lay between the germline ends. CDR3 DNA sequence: TGTGCCAGCAGTTCGCAGGGCTCTGGCGGGGAGCTGTTTTTT. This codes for CASSSQGSGGELFF.

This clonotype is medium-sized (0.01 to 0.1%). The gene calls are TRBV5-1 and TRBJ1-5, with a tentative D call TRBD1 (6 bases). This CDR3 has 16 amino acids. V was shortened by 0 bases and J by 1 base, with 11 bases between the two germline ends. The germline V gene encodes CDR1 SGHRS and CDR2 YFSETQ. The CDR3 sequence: CASSLGPQGSNQPQHF. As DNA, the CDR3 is TGCGCCAGCAGCTTGGGTCCACAGGGAAGCAATCAGCCCCAGCATTTT.

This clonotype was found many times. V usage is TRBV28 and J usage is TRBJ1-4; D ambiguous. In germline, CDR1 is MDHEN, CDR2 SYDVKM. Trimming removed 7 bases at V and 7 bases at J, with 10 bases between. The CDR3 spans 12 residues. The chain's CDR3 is CASTTPGEKLFF. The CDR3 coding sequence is TGTGCCAGCACTACACCGGGTGAAAAACTGTTTTTT.